This TCR beta chain derives from a study of blood T cell repertoires in COVID-19. This clone has just a few counts. Source study methods: Estimation of nucleated cell counts was performed using reference gene primer amplification. TCRdb's copy holds only in-frame clones and misses some; the assay was immunoSEQ multiplex PCR. V and J calls and clone size are those listed in that table; D and trimming were worked out from the DNA. The repertoire holds fewer than 200,000 clones, with over 75% as singletons. The receptor's source is a woman between 18 and 30 years old who had recovered from COVID-19. The source material was PBMCs or T cells enriched from blood (not recorded which).

The CDR3 loop is CASSLGGLGTGGKFF. CDR3 nucleotides: TGTGCCAGCAGCTTAGGCGGGTTGGGGACAGGGGGCAAGTTCTTT. The rearrangement links TRBV7-6 to TRBJ1-1, with 12 bases fitting TRBD1. Looked up from germline, CDR1 is SGHVS and CDR2 is FNYEAQ. V gave up 1 base and J gave up 14 bases; unmatched junction bases: 11. This CDR3 comprises 15 residues.